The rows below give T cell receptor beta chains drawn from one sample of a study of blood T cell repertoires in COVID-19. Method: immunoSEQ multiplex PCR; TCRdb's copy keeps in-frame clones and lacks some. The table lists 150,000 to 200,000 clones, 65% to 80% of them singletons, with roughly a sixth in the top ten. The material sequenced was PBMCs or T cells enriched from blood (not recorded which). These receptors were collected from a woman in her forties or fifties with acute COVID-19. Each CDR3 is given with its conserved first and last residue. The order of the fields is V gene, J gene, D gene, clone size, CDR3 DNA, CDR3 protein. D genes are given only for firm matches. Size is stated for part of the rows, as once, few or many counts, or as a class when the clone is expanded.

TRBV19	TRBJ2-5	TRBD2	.	TGTGCCACCACTGGGGCGGCACCGGGGGGGAGGGAGACCCAGTACTTC	CATTGAAPGGRETQYF
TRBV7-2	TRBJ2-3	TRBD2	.	TGTGCCAGCAGCTTAACTAGCGGGGGGGCTAGCACAGATACGCAGTATTTT	CASSLTSGGASTDTQYF
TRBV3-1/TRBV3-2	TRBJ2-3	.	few	TGTGCCAGCAGCCCCCCTAGGAGTCAAGATACGCAGTATTTT	CASSPPRSQDTQYF
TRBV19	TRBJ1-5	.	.	TGTGCCAGTAGTATTGGGTCAGGGGCTGGGCCCCAGCATTTT	CASSIGSGAGPQHF
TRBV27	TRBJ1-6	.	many	TGTGCCAGCAGTTTATTGGGCAGCCAAGGTTCACCCCTCCACTTT	CASSLLGSQGSPLHF
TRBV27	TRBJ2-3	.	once	TGTGCCAGCAGTTTATTTCGGGGTAGTTCCACAGATACGCAGTATTTT	CASSLFRGSSTDTQYF
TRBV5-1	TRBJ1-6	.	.	TGCGCCAGCAGCTTGTCGACGGGGAAGGATTCACCCCTCCACTTT	CASSLSTGKDSPLHF
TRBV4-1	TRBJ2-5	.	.	TGCGCCAGCAGCCAAGATGCGGCAGGGCGGGAGACCCAGTACTTC	CASSQDAAGRETQYF
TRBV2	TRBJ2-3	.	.	TGTGCCAGCAGTGAAGGTTTCGGGGGAAGCACAGATACGCAGTATTTT	CASSEGFGGSTDTQYF
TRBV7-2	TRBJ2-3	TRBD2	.	TGTGCCAGCAGCCAAATGCCAGCGGGGGGGCCGGATACGCAGTATTTT	CASSQMPAGGPDTQYF
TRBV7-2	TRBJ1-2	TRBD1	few	TGTGCCAGCAACACACGACAGGGGGGATTGAACTATGGCTACACCTTC	CASNTRQGGLNYGYTF
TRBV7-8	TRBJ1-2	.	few	TGTGCCAGCAGCACCCGACCAAATAGGGGCGGCTACACCTTC	CASSTRPNRGGYTF
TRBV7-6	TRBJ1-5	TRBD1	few	TGTGCCAGCAGCGAGGGGGCGGGCAATCAGCCCCAGCATTTT	CASSEGAGNQPQHF
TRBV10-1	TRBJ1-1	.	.	TGCGCCAGCAGTGAACAAATAGGGGACACTGAAGCTTTCTTT	CASSEQIGDTEAFF
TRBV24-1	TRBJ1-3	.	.	TGTGCCACCAGTGATAGTAGGGAGAGCGGAAACACCATATATTTT	CATSDSRESGNTIYF
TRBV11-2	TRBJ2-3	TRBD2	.	TGTGCCAGCAGCTTCGGGACTACGACAGATACGCAGTATTTT	CASSFGTTTDTQYF
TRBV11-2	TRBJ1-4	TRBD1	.	TGTGCCAGCAGCGCGGACAGGGGAAGTGAAAAACTGTTTTTT	CASSADRGSEKLFF
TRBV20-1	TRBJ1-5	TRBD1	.	TGCAGTGCTAGTGGACAGGGTGGCGGGTCCCAGCATTTT	CSASGQGGGSQHF
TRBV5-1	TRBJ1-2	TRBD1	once	TGCGCCAGCAGCCCTGGAGCGATACAGGGGGCCTATGGCTACACCTTC	CASSPGAIQGAYGYTF
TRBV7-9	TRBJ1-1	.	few	TGTGCCAGCAGCCCCCAGGGCACTGAAGCTTTCTTT	CASSPQGTEAFF
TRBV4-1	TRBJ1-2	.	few	TGCGCCAGCAGCCAAGATCAAGGAGGTTTTTATGGCTACACCTTC	CASSQDQGGFYGYTF
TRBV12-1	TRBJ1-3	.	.	TGTGCCAGCAGCTCTCCAGGGTGCCACCCTGGAAACACCATATATTTT	CASSSPGCHPGNTIYF
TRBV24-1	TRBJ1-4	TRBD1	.	TGTGCCACCAGTGCGCCGGGACAGGGTAGTGAAAAACTGTTTTTT	CATSAPGQGSEKLFF
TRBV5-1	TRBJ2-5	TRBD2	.	TGCGCCAGCAGCCTTAGCGGGGGGGCCTTTTTGGAGACCCAGTACTTC	CASSLSGGAFLETQYF
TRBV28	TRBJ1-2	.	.	TGTGCCAGCAGTCACCTTCTCAAAGGGGATGGCTACACCTTC	CASSHLLKGDGYTF
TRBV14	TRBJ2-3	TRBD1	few	TGTGCCAGCAGCCCTGGACAGGGCTGGAATACGCAGTATTTT	CASSPGQGWNTQYF
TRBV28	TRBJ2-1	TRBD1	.	TGTGCCAGCAGCCCCGGGACAGGGGGCTACAATGAGCAGTTCTTC	CASSPGTGGYNEQFF
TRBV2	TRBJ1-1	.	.	TGTGCCAGCAGCTCACAGGGGAACACTGAAGCTTTCTTT	CASSSQGNTEAFF
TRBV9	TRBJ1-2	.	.	TGTGCCAGCAGCGTATCGGGGGACTACACCTTC	CASSVSGDYTF
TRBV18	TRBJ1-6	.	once	TGTGCCAGCTCACCAAAGGGGGGAGGGGATTCACCCCTCCACTTT	CASSPKGGGDSPLHF
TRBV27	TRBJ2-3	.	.	TGTGCCAGCAGTTTATCGATAATCCGGGATACGCAGTATTTT	CASSLSIIRDTQYF
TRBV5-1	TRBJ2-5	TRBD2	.	TGCGCCAGCAGCTTGGGTGGTAGCGGGGGACAAGAGACCCAGTACTTC	CASSLGGSGGQETQYF